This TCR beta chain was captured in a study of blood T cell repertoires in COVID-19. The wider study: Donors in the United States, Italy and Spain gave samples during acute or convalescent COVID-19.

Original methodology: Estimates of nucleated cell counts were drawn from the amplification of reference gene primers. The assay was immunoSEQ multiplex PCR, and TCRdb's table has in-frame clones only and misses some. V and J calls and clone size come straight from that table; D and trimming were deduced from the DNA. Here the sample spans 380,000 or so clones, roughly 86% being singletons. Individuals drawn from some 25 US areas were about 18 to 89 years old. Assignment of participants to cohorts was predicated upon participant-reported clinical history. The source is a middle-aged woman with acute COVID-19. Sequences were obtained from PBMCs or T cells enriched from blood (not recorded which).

In nucleotides, the CDR3 is TGCGCCAGCAGCCCTTCGGGACAGGGTAGCACAGATACGCAGTATTTT. Protein product: CASSPSGQGSTDTQYF. The genes are TRBV5-1 and TRBJ2-3, with 9 bases that match TRBD1. The length of the CDR3 is 16 residues. The germline V gene encodes CDR1 SGHRS and CDR2 YFSETQ. With 4 bases clipped from V and 0 bases from J, the junction kept 6 bases outside the gene matches.